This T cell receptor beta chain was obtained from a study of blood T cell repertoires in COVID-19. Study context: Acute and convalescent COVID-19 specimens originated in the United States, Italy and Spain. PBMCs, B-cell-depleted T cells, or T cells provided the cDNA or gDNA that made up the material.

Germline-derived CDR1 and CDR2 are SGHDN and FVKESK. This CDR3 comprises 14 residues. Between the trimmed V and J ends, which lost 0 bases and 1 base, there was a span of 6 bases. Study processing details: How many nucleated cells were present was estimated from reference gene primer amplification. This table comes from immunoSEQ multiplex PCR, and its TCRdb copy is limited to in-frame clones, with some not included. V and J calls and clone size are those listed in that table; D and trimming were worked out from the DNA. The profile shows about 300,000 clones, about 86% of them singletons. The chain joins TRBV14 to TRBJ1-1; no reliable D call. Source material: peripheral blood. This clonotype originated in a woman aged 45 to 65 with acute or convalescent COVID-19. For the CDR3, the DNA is TGTGCCAGCAGCCAAGATCGCAGGAACACTGAAGCTTTCTTT. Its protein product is CASSQDRRNTEAFF.